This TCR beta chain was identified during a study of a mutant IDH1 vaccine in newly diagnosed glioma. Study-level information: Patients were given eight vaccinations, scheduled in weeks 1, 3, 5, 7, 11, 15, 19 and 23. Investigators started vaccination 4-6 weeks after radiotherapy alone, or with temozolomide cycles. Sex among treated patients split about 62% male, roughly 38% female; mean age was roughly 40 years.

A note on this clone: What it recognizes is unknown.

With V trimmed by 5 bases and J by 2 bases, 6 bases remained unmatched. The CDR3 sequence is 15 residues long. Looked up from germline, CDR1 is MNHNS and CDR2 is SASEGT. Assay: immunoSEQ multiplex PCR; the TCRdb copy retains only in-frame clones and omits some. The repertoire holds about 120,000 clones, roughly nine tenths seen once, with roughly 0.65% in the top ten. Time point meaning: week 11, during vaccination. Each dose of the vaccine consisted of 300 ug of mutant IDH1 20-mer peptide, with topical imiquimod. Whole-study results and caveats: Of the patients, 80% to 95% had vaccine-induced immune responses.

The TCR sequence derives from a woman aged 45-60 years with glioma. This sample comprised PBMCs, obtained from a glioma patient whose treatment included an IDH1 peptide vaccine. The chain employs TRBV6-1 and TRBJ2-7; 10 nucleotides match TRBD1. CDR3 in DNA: TGTGCCAGCAGTTTATTGACAGGGGGCGCCTACGAGCAGTACTTC. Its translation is CASSLLTGGAYEQYF.